The 9 T cell receptor beta chains reported below all come from one sample, sequenced in a study of shared clonotypes between healthy human individuals. Only in-frame clones appear in the TCRdb table, and some are missing; sequencing was by immunoSEQ multiplex PCR. The table has 1.6 million or so clones, about 98.5% seen once. The sequenced sample consisted of naive CD4+ T cells sorted from blood. The subset denotes: CD45RA+ positively selected. The receptor set was obtained from a man between 25 and 39 years old in good health.

The chain has TRBV15 and TRBJ2-1, with 15 bases identical to TRBD2. This CDR3 comprises 19 residues. Germline CDR1 is LNHNV and CDR2 is YYDKDF (reference sequence). V lost 5 bases to trimming and J lost 0 bases; unmatched junction nucleotides: 8. DNA of the CDR3: TGTGCCACCAGCTTCCGGACTAGCGGGAGGGGGGGCTCCTACAATGAGCAGTTCTTC. This translates into CATSFRTSGRGGSYNEQFF.

CDR3 in DNA: TGTGCCAGCAGTAACTACAGGGGGCATTACGAGCAGTACTTC. Its protein product is CASSNYRGHYEQYF. The genes are TRBV6-6 and TRBJ2-7; 9 bases are shared with TRBD1. The CDR3 has 14 residues. CDR1 and CDR2 (germline): MNHNY, SVGAGI (reference sequence). V dropped 5 bases and J dropped 4; count of bases not matched to a gene: 6.

This clone was observed a single time. This chain connects TRBV11-2 to TRBJ2-3; a possible D gene is TRBD1 (5 bases). V lost 1 base, J lost 1 base, and 21 bases lay in between. The germline gives CDR1 SGHAT, CDR2 FQNNGV. The CDR3 extends over 19 amino acids. The CDR3 region is CASSLAALESRARTDTQYF. The CDR3, as DNA: TGTGCCAGCAGCTTAGCCGCCCTGGAGTCCAGGGCCCGCACAGATACGCAGTATTTT.

Comments on this clone: One end of the junction fails to match germline, which may point to a read error. V is TRBV7-7 and J is TRBJ2-1; TRBD1 aligns across 9 bases. CDR3 length equals 15 residues. The V gene's germline CDR1 is SSHAT and CDR2 FNYEAQ (reference sequence). The CDR3 nucleotides read TGTGCTAGCAGCTCCGGGACAGGGACCCACAATGAGCAGTTCTTC. It translates to CASSSGTGTHNEQFF. The whole variable domain, remainder taken from reference TRBV7-7 and TRBJ2-1, is GAGVSQSPRYKVTKRGQDVTLRCDPISSHATLYWYQQALGQGPEFLTYFNYEAQPDKSGLPSDRFSAERPEGSISTLTIQRTEQRDSAMYRCASSSGTGTHNEQFFGPGTRLTVL.

J is TRBJ2-1 and V is TRBV7-9, with D unclear. The CDR3 loop spans 15 amino acids. Germline CDR1 SEHNR, CDR2 FQNEAQ (reference sequence). V lost 9 bases and J 5 bases, leaving 20 bases between the germline ends. The CDR3 region is CASTHPLAANNEQFF. The CDR3 coding sequence is TGTGCCAGTACTCACCCCCTGGCTGCGAACAATGAGCAGTTCTTC.

This clone was found once. Within the sample, other DNA sequences also encode this same CDR3. The V call is TRBV9, the J call TRBJ2-7, with TRBD2 matching over 11 bases. Germline assignment: CDR1 SGDLS and CDR2 YYNGEE. The CDR3 contains 15 residues. V shed 2 bases, J shed 3 bases, and the junction held 4 bases outside the gene matches. The CDR3 protein is CASSVGLAAGYEQYF. The CDR3 DNA reads as TGTGCCAGCAGCGTGGGACTAGCGGCAGGCTACGAGCAGTACTTC.

The CDR3 reads CASSPSPDRENTEAFF. The CDR3 DNA sequence: TGTGCCAGCAGCCCTTCTCCGGACAGGGAGAACACTGAAGCTTTCTTT. This sequence joins TRBV5-4 and TRBJ1-1, with TRBD1 matching 8 bases. With 4 bases clipped from V and 1 base from J, the junction kept 9 bases outside the gene matches. CDR1 and CDR2 (germline): SGHNT, YYREEE (reference sequence). The CDR3 consists of 16 residues. The whole variable domain, filled in from reference TRBV5-4 and TRBJ1-1, reads ETGVTQSPTHLIKTRGQQVTLRCSSQSGHNTVSWYQQALGQGPQFIFQYYREEENGRGNFPPRFSGLQFPNYSSELNVNALELDDSALYLCASSPSPDRENTEAFFGQGTRLTVV.

This chain links TRBV18 with TRBJ1-5; D is unclear. Germline loops: CDR1 KGHSH, CDR2 LQKENI. CDR3 length: 15 residues. V lost 6 bases and J lost 7, with 19 bases in between. CDR3 sequence (DNA): TGTGCCAGCTCGACTCTAGATTCAGAGGGCCAGCCCCAGCATTTT. It translates to CASSTLDSEGQPQHF.

The CDR3 spells CASSLMRGGTYEQYF. The CDR3, as DNA: TGTGCCAGCAGCTTAATGCGGGGGGGCACCTACGAGCAGTACTTC. V gene TRBV7-2 combines with J gene TRBJ2-7; 9 bases agree with TRBD2. Germline trimming cut 2 bases from V and 2 bases from J; bases unmatched to any gene: 4. Germline V lookup: CDR1 SGHTA, CDR2 FQGNSA. The CDR3 has 15 amino acids.